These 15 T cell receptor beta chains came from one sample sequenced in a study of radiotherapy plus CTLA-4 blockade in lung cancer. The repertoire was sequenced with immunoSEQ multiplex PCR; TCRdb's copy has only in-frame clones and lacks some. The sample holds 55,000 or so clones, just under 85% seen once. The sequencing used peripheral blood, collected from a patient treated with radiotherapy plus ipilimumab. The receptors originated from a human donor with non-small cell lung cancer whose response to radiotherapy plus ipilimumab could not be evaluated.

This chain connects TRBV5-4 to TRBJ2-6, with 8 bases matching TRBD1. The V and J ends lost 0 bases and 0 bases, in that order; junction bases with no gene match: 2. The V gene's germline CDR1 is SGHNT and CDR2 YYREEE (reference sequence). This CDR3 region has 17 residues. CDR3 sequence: CASSLGQGNSGANVLTF. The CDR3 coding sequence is TGTGCCAGCAGCTTGGGACAGGGGAACTCTGGGGCCAACGTCCTGACTTTC.

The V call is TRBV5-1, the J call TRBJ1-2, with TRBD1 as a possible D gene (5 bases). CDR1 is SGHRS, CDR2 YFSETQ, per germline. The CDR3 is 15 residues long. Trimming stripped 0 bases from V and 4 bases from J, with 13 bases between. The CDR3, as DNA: TGCGCCAGCAGCTTGGAGGGCGGGGGGAGCTATGGCTACACCTTC. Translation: CASSLEGGGSYGYTF.

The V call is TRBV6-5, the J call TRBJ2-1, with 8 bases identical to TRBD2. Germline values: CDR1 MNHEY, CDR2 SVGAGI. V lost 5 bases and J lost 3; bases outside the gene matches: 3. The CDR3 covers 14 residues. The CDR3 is CASSRGGDYNEQFF. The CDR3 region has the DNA TGTGCCAGCAGTCGGGGGGGAGACTACAATGAGCAGTTCTTC.

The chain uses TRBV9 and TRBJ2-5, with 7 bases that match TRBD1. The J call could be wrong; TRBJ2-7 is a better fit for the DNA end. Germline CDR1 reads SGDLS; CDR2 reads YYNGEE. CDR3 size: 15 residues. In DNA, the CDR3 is TGTGCCAGCAGACAGGGGCCCCAGAGCTCCTACGAGCAGTACTTC. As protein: CASRQGPQSSYEQYF.

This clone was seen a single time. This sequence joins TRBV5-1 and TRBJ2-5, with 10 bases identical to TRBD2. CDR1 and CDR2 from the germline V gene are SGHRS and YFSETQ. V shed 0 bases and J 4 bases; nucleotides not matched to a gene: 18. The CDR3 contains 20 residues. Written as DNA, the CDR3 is TGCGCCAGCAGCTTGGCCGTGGCCGGACAGCGGGAGGGCCGGAGAGAGACCCAGTACTTC. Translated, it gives CASSLAVAGQREGRRETQYF.

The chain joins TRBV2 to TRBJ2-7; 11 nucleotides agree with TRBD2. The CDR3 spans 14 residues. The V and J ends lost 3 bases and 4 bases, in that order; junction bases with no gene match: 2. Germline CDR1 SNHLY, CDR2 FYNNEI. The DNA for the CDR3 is TGTGCCAGCAGTGACGCTAGCGGGAGGTACGAGCAGTACTTC. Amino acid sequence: CASSDASGRYEQYF.

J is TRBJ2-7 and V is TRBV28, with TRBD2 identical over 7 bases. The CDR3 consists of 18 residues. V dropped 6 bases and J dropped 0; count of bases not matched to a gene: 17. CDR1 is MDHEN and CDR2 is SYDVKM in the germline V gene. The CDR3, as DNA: TGTGCCAGCAGCCCCAATTTTGGGGAGGGCTTCAGCTCCTACGAGCAGTACTTC. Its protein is CASSPNFGEGFSSYEQYF.

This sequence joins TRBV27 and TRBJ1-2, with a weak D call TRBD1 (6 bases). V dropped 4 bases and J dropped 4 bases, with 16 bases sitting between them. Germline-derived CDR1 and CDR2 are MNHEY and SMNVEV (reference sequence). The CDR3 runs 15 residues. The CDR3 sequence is CASSSPGTSSYGYTF. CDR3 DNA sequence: TGTGCCAGCAGTTCGCCCGGGACATCCAGCTATGGCTACACCTTC.

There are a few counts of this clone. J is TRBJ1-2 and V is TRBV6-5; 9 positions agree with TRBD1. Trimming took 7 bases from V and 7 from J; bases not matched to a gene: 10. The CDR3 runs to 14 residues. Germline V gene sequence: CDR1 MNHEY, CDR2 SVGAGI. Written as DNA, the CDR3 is TGTGCCAGCAAGCCCGGGACAGGGATGGGTGGCTACACCTTC. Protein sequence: CASKPGTGMGGYTF.

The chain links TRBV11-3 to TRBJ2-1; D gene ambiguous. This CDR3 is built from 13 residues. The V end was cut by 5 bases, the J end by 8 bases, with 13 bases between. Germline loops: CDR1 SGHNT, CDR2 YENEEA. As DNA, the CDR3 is TGTGCCAGCAGCCTTTACTCCGGTTATGAGCAGTTCTTC. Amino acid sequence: CASSLYSGYEQFF.

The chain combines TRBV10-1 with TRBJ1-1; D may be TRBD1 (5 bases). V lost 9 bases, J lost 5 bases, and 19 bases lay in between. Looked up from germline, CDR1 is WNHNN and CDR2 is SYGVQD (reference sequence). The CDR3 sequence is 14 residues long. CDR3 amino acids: CASSRGGRGTEAFF. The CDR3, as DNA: TGCGCCAGTTCCAGAGGCGGCCGGGGGACTGAAGCTTTCTTT.

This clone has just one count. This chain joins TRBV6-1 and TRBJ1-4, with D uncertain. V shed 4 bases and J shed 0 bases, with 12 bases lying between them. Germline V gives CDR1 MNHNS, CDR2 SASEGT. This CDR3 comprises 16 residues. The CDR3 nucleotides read TGTGCCAGCAGTGCGGTCCCTACAGCAACTAATGAAAAACTGTTTTTT. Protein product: CASSAVPTATNEKLFF.

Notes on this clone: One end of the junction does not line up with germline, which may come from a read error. CDR3: CASSRGLF. The DNA for the CDR3 is TGTGCCAGCAGCAGGGGTCTCTTC. The chain carries TRBV5-5 and TRBJ2-7, with D perhaps matching TRBD1 (5 bases). Looked up from germline, CDR1 is SGHKS and CDR2 is YYEKEE (reference sequence). The CDR3 is 8 amino acids. Combining the CDR3 with reference TRBV5-5 and TRBJ2-7 gives the whole variable domain DAGVTQSPTHLIKTRGQQVTLRCSPISGHKSVSWYQQVLGQGPQFIFQYYEKEERGRGNFPDRFSARQFPNYSSELNVNALLLGDSALYLCASSRGLFGPGTRLTVT.

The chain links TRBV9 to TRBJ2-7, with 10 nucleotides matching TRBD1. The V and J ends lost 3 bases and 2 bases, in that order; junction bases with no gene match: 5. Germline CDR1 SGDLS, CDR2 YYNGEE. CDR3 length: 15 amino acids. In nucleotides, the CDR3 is TGTGCCAGCAGCGCAGGACAGGGGGGAACCTACGAGCAGTACTTC. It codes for CASSAGQGGTYEQYF.

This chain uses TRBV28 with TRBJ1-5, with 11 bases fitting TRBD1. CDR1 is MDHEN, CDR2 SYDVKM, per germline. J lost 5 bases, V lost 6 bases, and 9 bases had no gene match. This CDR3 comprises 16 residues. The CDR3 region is CASSPGDRGWDQPQHF. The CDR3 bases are TGTGCCAGCAGCCCTGGGGACAGGGGGTGGGATCAGCCCCAGCATTTT.